The rows below give T cell receptor beta chains drawn from one sample of a study of CD8 T cells in Susac syndrome. TCRdb re-derived calls from the immunoSEQ multiplex PCR reads in MiXCR, one entry per CDR3 protein. This sample has over 150,000 distinct CDR3 sequences; just under 95% occur once, and the top ten carry 0.095% to 0.1%. The sample was CD4+ T cells from PBMCs. These receptors came from a human donor with Susac syndrome. CDR3s include the opening cysteine and the closing phenylalanine or tryptophan. Each record gives: V gene, CDR3 protein.

>TRBV28
CASSLKQGPWNTQYF
>TRBV14
CASSQSGRSSYEQYF
>TRBV7-9
CVGSPYNEQFF
>TRBV12-3/TRBV12-4
CASTLGRDRARSNSPLHF
>TRBV7-9
CASSFPGREKLFF
>TRBV9
CASSGVWGNEQFF
>TRBV18
CASSLSGSGNTIYF
>TRBV30
CAWSRQRDQPQHF
>TRBV27
CASSPAGGGSANEQFF
>TRBV20-1
CSARDIRPSGRHNEQFF
>TRBV20-1
CSAKTDSPNTIYF
>TRBV6-4
CASSDRREANTEAFF
>TRBV12-3/TRBV12-4
CASTSNPGIQETQYF
>TRBV11-2
CASSQGQTYNEQFF
>TRBV28
CASSVARAYEQYF
>TRBV29-1
CSVGDRKNTGELFF
>TRBV30
CAWTLVGAGELFF
>TRBV30
CAWTAAPDPFNEQFF
>TRBV6-2/TRBV6-3
CASGSDSGNTIYF
>TRBV20-1
CSASWPGTETSTDTQYF
>TRBV5-5
CASSGRGTVEQFF
>TRBV12-3/TRBV12-4
CASSFDRGQVAFF
>TRBV12-3/TRBV12-4
CASQLSEGGNEQFF
>TRBV10-1
CASSSRVNGELFF
>TRBV28
CASSSRGQGAPGYTF
>TRBV3-1
CASSQSTKWTQYF
>TRBV5-1
CASSFDSAYNEQFF
>TRBV28
CASSPLTSGRTNEQFF
>TRBV21-1
CASSKDGQASYEQYF
>TRBV5-5
CASSRRGYLNTYNEQFF
>TRBV28
CATTPRGHVPTDTQYF
>TRBV4-1
CASSQWPFEKLFF
>TRBV19
CASSTDRGYTEAFF
>TRBV2
CASSEGRGLTDTQYF
>TRBV7-2
CASSPRIGKETQYF
>TRBV28
CASSLVGTGYEQYF
>TRBV3-1
CASSQRGDTEAFF
>TRBV27
CASSSTVTIVTDTQYF
>TRBV27
CASSMGPNSGYGYTF
>TRBV29-1
CSVASGSGANVLTF
>TRBV5-4
CASSSTGGEADTQYF
>TRBV11-1
CASSLVGTSGYEQYF
>TRBV20-1
CSAHSGPGNTIYF
>TRBV5-1
CASRTVVNTGELFF
>TRBV6-4
CASSDTPLSGANVLTF
>TRBV28
CASSHLHQMGTDTQYF
>TRBV15
CATSRILAGGYNEQFF
>TRBV20-1
CSARDATTIGEAFF
>TRBV5-1
CASSLTGPGQGDEQYF
>TRBV30
CASKTGADYGYTF
>TRBV4-2
CASSQEQARSQFF
>TRBV3-1
CASSQSHPYGGTHGYTF
>TRBV5-4
CASSFPGTSLDTQYF
>TRBV11-2
CASSLGSGYGYTF
>TRBV12-3/TRBV12-4
CASSLEGNADQPQHF